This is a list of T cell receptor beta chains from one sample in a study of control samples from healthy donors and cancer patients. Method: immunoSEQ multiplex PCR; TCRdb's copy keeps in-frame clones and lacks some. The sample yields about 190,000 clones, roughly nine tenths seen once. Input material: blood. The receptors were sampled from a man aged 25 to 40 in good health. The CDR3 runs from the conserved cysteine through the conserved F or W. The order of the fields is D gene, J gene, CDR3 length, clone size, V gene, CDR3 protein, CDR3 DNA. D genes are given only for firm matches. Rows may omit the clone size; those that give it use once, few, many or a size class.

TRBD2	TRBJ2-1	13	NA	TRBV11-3	CASSSGGANEQFF	TGTGCCAGCTCTAGCGGGGGGGCGAATGAGCAGTTCTTC
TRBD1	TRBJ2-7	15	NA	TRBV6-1	CASSEQTGGRREQYF	TGTGCCAGCAGTGAACAAACAGGGGGACGTCGCGAGCAGTACTTC
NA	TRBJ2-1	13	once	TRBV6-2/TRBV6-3	CASSTRTTDEQFF	TGTGCCAGCAGTACCCGAACGACAGATGAGCAGTTCTTC
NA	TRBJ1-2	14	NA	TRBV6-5	CASRSPGTNYGYTF	TGTGCCAGCCGGAGCCCCGGGACAAACTATGGCTACACCTTC
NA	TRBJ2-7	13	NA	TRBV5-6	CASSLWVSYEQYF	TGTGCCAGCAGCTTGTGGGTATCCTACGAGCAGTACTTC
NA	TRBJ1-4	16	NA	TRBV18	CASSPDTGFRNEKLFF	TGTGCCAGCTCACCGGACACAGGGTTTAGAAATGAAAAACTGTTTTTT
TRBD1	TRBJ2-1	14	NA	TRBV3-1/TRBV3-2	CASSLHDRANEQFF	TGTGCCAGCAGCCTCCACGACAGGGCCAATGAGCAGTTCTTC
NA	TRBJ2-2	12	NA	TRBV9	CASSVGSGELFF	TGTGCCAGCAGCGTAGGTAGCGGGGAGCTGTTTTTT
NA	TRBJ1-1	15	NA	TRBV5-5	CASSLFTAGNLEAFF	TGTGCCAGCAGCTTGTTTACGGCCGGGAATTTAGAAGCTTTCTTT
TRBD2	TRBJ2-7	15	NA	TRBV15	CATSRPAGGPREQYF	TGTGCCACCAGCAGACCAGCGGGGGGGCCTCGCGAGCAGTACTTC
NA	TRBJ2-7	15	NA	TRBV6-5	CASSYGGGGPREQYF	TGTGCCAGCAGTTACGGTGGGGGGGGGCCAAGAGAGCAGTACTTC
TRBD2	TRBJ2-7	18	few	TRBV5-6	CASSLELNLAGLPYEQYF	TGTGCCAGCAGCTTGGAATTGAATCTAGCGGGGCTCCCCTACGAGCAGTACTTC
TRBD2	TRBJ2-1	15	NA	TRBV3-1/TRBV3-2	CASALGTSGNNEQFF	TGTGCCAGCGCTCTCGGGACTAGCGGAAACAATGAGCAGTTCTTC
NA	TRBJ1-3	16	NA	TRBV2	CASRSGTDSSGNTIYF	TGTGCCAGCAGATCCGGGACGGATAGCTCTGGAAACACCATATATTTT
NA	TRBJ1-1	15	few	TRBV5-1	CASSLAQTPNTEAFF	TGCGCCAGCAGCTTGGCGCAAACCCCGAACACTGAAGCTTTCTTT
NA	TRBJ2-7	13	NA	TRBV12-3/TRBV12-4	CASSFGTPPEQYF	TGTGCCAGCAGTTTCGGGACACCCCCCGAGCAGTACTTC
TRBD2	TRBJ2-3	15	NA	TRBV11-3	CASSRGGAGTDTQYF	TGTGCCAGCAGCCGGGGGGGGGCAGGCACAGATACGCAGTATTTT
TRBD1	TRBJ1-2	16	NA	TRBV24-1	CATSEGGTGSNYGYTF	TGTGCCACCAGTGAGGGGGGGACAGGATCTAACTATGGCTACACCTTC
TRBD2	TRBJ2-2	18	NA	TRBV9	CASSEPLTSGGNTGELFF	TGTGCCAGCAGCGAGCCCTTGACTAGCGGGGGTAACACCGGGGAGCTGTTTTTT
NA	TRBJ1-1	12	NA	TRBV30	CAWSVANTEAFF	TGTGCCTGGAGTGTCGCGAACACTGAAGCTTTCTTT
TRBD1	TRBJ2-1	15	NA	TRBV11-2	CASSPGGLRYNEQFF	TGTGCCAGCAGTCCAGGGGGTCTTAGGTACAATGAGCAGTTCTTC
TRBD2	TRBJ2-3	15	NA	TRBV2	CASSDQRGSTDTQYF	TGTGCCAGCAGTGACCAGCGGGGTAGCACAGATACGCAGTATTTT
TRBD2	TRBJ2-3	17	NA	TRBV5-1	CASSLTSGGRGTDTQYF	TGCGCCAGCAGCTTGACTAGCGGGGGGCGAGGCACAGATACGCAGTATTTT
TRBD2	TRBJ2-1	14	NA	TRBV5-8	CASSGGGGAHEQFF	TGTGCCAGCTCCGGGGGCGGGGGGGCCCATGAGCAGTTCTTC
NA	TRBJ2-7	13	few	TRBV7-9	CASSSKGSYEQYF	TGTGCCAGCAGCTCAAAAGGCTCCTACGAGCAGTACTTC
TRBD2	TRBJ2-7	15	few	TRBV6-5	CASSSGGGGTYEQYF	TGTGCCAGCAGCTCGGGGGGCGGGGGGACCTACGAGCAGTACTTC
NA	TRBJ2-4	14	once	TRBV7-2	CASSLAGWGNIQYF	TGTGCCAGCAGCTTGGCAGGGTGGGGAAACATTCAGTACTTC
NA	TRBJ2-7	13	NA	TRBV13	CASSLGQTYEQYF	TGTGCCAGCAGCTTAGGCCAGACCTACGAGCAGTACTTC
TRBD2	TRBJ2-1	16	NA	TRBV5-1	CASSLVPGGRINEQFF	TGCGCCAGCAGCTTGGTTCCCGGGGGGAGAATCAATGAGCAGTTCTTC
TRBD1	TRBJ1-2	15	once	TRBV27	CASSREQGAYYGYTF	TGTGCCAGCAGCCGAGAACAGGGGGCTTACTATGGCTACACCTTC
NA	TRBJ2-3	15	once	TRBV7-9	CASSLTGDRTDTQYF	TGTGCCAGCAGCTTAACGGGAGATCGAACAGATACGCAGTATTTT
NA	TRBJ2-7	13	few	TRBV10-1	CATSKSGAYEQYF	TGCGCCACCAGCAAATCGGGGGCCTACGAGCAGTACTTC
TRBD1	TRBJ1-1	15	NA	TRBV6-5	CASSYSRTGDLGAFF	TGTGCCAGCAGTTACTCGAGGACAGGGGATTTAGGAGCTTTCTTT
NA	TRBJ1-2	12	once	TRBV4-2	CASSQDDYGYTF	TGTGCCAGCAGCCAAGATGACTATGGCTACACCTTC
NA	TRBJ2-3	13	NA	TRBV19	CASSGRRSDTQYF	TGTGCCAGTAGTGGTAGGAGATCCGATACGCAGTATTTT
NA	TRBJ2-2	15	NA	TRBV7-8	CASSFLRINTGELFF	TGTGCCAGCAGCTTCCTTCGGATCAACACCGGGGAGCTGTTTTTT
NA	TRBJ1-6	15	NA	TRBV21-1	CASSQPGDFDSPLHF	TGTGCCAGCAGCCAACCGGGTGACTTCGATTCACCCCTCCACTTT
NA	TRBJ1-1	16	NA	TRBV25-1	CASSPPHGTQNTEAFF	TGTGCCAGCAGTCCTCCTCACGGGACACAAAACACTGAAGCTTTCTTT
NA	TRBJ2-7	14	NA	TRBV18	CASSPSDNSYEQYF	TGTGCCAGCTCACCGTCGGACAACTCCTACGAGCAGTACTTC
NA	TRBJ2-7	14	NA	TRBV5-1	CASGSGDSTYEQYF	TGCGCCAGCGGTTCGGGGGACAGCACCTACGAGCAGTACTTC
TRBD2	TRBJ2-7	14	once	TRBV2	CASSGQRGTYEQYF	TGTGCCAGCAGCGGCCAGCGGGGAACCTACGAGCAGTACTTC
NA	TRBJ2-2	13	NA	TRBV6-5	CASSYREVGELFF	TGTGCCAGCAGTTACAGGGAGGTCGGGGAGCTGTTTTTT
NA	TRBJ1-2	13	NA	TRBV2	CASRPTDNYGYTF	TGTGCCAGCAGGCCGACAGATAACTATGGCTACACCTTC
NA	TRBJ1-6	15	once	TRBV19	CASSIDRLLSSPLHF	TGTGCCAGTAGTATAGACCGGTTGTTGAGCTCACCCCTCCACTTT
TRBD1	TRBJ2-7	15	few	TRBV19	CASTRGTGGSYEQYF	TGTGCCAGTACCCGCGGGACAGGGGGCTCCTACGAGCAGTACTTC
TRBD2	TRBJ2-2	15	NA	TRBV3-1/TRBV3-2	CASRTLAGGAGELFF	TGTGCCAGCAGAACACTAGCGGGGGGGGCCGGGGAGCTGTTTTTT
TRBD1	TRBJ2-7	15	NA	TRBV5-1	CASSLTRTGAYEQYF	TGCGCCAGCAGCCTGACCAGGACAGGGGCCTACGAGCAGTACTTC
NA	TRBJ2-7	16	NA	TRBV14	CASSQREGGFDYEQYF	TGTGCCAGCAGCCAAAGGGAAGGCGGGTTCGACTACGAGCAGTACTTC
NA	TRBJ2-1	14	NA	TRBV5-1	CASSFPGPYNEQFF	TGCGCCAGCAGCTTTCCGGGTCCTTACAATGAGCAGTTCTTC
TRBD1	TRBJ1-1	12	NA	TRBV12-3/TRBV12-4	CASGRGPTEAFF	TGTGCCAGCGGAAGGGGGCCCACTGAAGCTTTCTTT
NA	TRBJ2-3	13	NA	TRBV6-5	CASRYDSTDTQYF	TGTGCCAGCAGGTACGACAGCACAGATACGCAGTATTTT
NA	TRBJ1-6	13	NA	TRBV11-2	CASSLVLETPLHF	TGTGCCAGCAGCTTAGTGCTCGAGACACCCCTCCACTTT
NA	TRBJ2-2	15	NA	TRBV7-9	CASSFFGRGPGELFF	TGTGCCAGCAGCTTTTTCGGCAGGGGTCCCGGGGAGCTGTTTTTT
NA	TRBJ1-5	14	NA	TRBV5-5	CASSLAGGNQPQHF	TGTGCCAGCAGCTTGGCGGGAGGGAATCAGCCCCAGCATTTT
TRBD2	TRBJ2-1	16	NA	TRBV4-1	CASSQDGSGGAYEQFF	TGCGCCAGCAGCCAAGATGGGAGCGGGGGGGCCTATGAGCAGTTCTTC
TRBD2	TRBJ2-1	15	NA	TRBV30	CAWSGIAGGYNEQFF	TGTGCCTGGAGTGGGATAGCGGGGGGCTACAATGAGCAGTTCTTC
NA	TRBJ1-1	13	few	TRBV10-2	CASSEGRTTEAFF	TGCGCCAGCAGTGAAGGGCGGACTACTGAAGCTTTCTTT
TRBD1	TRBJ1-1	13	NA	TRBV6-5	CASRETGGMWAFF	TGTGCCAGCAGAGAGACAGGGGGCATGTGGGCTTTCTTT
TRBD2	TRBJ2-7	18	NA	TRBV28	CASSLYTPASGNRYEQYF	TGTGCCAGCAGTTTATATACCCCCGCTAGCGGGAACCGCTACGAGCAGTACTTC
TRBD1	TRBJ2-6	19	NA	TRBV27	CASSLFLGQGASGANVLTF	TGTGCCAGCAGTTTGTTTTTAGGACAGGGGGCCTCTGGGGCCAACGTCCTGACTTTC